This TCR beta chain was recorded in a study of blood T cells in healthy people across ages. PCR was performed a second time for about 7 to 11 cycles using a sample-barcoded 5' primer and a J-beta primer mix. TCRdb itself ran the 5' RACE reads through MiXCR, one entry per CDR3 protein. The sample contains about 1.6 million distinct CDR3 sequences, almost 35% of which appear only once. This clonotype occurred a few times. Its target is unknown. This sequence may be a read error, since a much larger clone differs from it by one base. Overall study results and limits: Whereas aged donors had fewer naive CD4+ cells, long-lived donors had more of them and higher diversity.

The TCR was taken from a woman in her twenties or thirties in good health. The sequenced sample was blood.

In DNA form, the CDR3 reads TGCGCCAGCAGCTACTTCACAGATACGCAGTATTTT. It specifies CASSYFTDTQYF. This chain links TRBV5-1 with TRBJ2-3; D uncertain. Germline V gene sequence: CDR1 SGHRS, CDR2 YFSETQ. Trimming stripped 3 bases from V and 2 bases from J, with 4 bases between. The length of the CDR3 is 12 residues.